One and the same sample provided the 28 T cell receptor beta chains below, sequenced in a study of shared clonotypes between healthy human individuals. The table came from immunoSEQ multiplex PCR; TCRdb's copy has only in-frame clones and leaves some out. This table has 180,000 or so clones, about 93% appearing once. Sequenced: naive CD4+ T cells sorted from blood. Subset here: CD45RA+ positively selected. These receptors were collected from a woman aged 25-40 years in good health.

This sequence joins TRBV11-3 and TRBJ1-1; D unresolved. The germline CDR1 and CDR2 sequences are SGHNT and YENEEA. The V end was cut by 1 base, the J end by 5 bases, with 17 bases between. This CDR3 comprises 16 residues. The CDR3 loop is CASSLARRHPGTEAFF. In DNA form, the CDR3 reads TGTGCCAGCAGCTTAGCGCGTCGGCACCCGGGGACTGAAGCTTTCTTT.

The chain employs TRBV27 and TRBJ2-5; no firm D call. The DNA end is more similar to TRBJ2-7, so the J call may be wrong. The CDR3 consists of 13 residues. Germline CDR1 is MNHEY and CDR2 is SMNVEV (reference sequence). CDR3 residues: CASSPRRFYEQYF. The CDR3 nucleotides are TGTGCCAGCAGCCCCCGGCGGTTCTACGAGCAGTACTTC.

The genes are TRBV7-2 and TRBJ2-6; 12 bases agree with TRBD2. Trimming removed 4 bases from V and 0 bases from J; junction bases left unmatched: 4. The CDR3 spans 18 residues. Germline CDR1 reads SGHTA; CDR2 reads FQGNSA. The DNA of the CDR3 is TGTGCCAGCAGCTCCGGACTAGCGGGGACCTCTGGGGCCAACGTCCTGACTTTC. This gives the protein CASSSGLAGTSGANVLTF.

This chain joins TRBV19 and TRBJ2-5, with D uncertain. The last part of the DNA fits TRBJ2-7 better; the J call may be wrong. The CDR3 covers 13 residues. Germline CDR1 and CDR2: LNHDA and SQIVND (reference sequence). CDR3 sequence reads: CASSKDGSHEQYF. The CDR3 region has the DNA TGTGCCAGTAGTAAGGACGGAAGCCACGAGCAGTACTTC.

The genes are TRBV5-1 and TRBJ2-1; D is possibly TRBD2 (5 bases). CDR1 is SGHRS and CDR2 is YFSETQ in the germline V gene. Trimming left V 4 bases short and J 1 base short, with 15 bases between. The CDR3 has 16 amino acids. For the CDR3, the DNA is TGCGCCAGCAGCCTGGCGGGCGGCCTTTCCTACAATGAGCAGTTCTTC. Its protein product is CASSLAGGLSYNEQFF.

This clone has a single count. The chain employs TRBV5-1 and TRBJ1-2, with D perhaps TRBD1 (6 bases). The CDR3 contains 14 residues. The germline CDR1 and CDR2 sequences are SGHRS and YFSETQ. The V gene lost 4 bases and the J gene lost 2 bases, with 12 bases spanning the gap. CDR3 region: CASSGDRTNYGYTF. The CDR3 DNA sequence: TGCGCCAGCAGCGGCGACAGGACCAACTATGGCTACACCTTC.

The chain has TRBV28 and TRBJ2-5; the match to TRBD2 covers 11 bases. CDR1 MDHEN and CDR2 SYDVKM come from the germline V gene. V dropped 5 bases and J dropped 5; count of bases not matched to a gene: 10. This CDR3 has 16 residues. In DNA, the CDR3 is TGTGCCAGCAGTGATACCCGACTAGCGGGAAACGAGACCCAGTACTTC. Its protein product is CASSDTRLAGNETQYF.

For the CDR3, the DNA is TGTGCCAGCAGTGTACTGGGCGGTCCCACAGATACGCAGTATTTT. Protein product: CASSVLGGPTDTQYF. The chain employs TRBV6-1 and TRBJ2-3; no definite D call. Germline lookup yields CDR1 MNHNS and CDR2 SASEGT. V lost 4 bases, J lost 2 bases, and 13 bases lay in between. The CDR3 length is 15 residues.

The chain is built from TRBV5-4 and TRBJ2-3, with D unclear. The CDR3 runs 12 residues. Germline V lookup: CDR1 SGHNT, CDR2 YYREEE (reference sequence). V gave up 0 bases and J gave up 4 bases, with 3 bases separating them. The CDR3 loop is CASSLVADTQYF. CDR3 nucleotides: TGTGCCAGCAGCTTGGTCGCAGATACGCAGTATTTT. Drawing the rest from reference TRBV5-4 and TRBJ2-3, the complete variable domain is ETGVTQSPTHLIKTRGQQVTLRCSSQSGHNTVSWYQQALGQGPQFIFQYYREEENGRGNFPPRFSGLQFPNYSSELNVNALELDDSALYLCASSLVADTQYFGPGTRLTVL.

This chain uses TRBV10-2 with TRBJ2-7; D gene uncertain. The V gene's germline CDR1 is WSHSY and CDR2 SAAADI. Trimming removed 2 bases at V and 2 bases at J, with 10 bases between. The CDR3 runs 14 residues. The CDR3 coding sequence is TGCGCCAGCAGTGAGCCATACTCAACCTACGAGCAGTACTTC. Translated: CASSEPYSTYEQYF.

The chain employs TRBV5-4 and TRBJ2-2; 7 nucleotides line up with TRBD2. V shed 1 base and J 4 bases; nucleotides not matched to a gene: 1. Germline CDR1 and CDR2: SGHNT and YYREEE (reference sequence). CDR3 size: 14 residues. The CDR3 region is CASSLLAGTGELFF. The CDR3 DNA reads as TGTGCCAGCAGCTTGTTAGCGGGCACCGGGGAGCTGTTTTTT.

This clone showed up just once. CDR3 sequence: CASSLRGASTYEQYF. CDR3 nucleotides: TGTGCCAGCAGCCTCAGGGGGGCATCCACCTACGAGCAGTACTTC. The genes are TRBV7-2 and TRBJ2-5; the D gene is possibly TRBD1 (7 bases). The J call may be in error: the DNA end matches TRBJ2-7 better. This CDR3 is built from 15 residues. CDR1 is SGHTA, CDR2 FQGNSA, per germline.

The rearrangement joins TRBV28 to TRBJ2-5; D is possibly TRBD1 (6 bases). Deletions cut 2 bases from V and 4 bases from J, with 14 bases between. The V gene's germline CDR1 is MDHEN and CDR2 SYDVKM. The CDR3 length is 15 residues. The DNA for the CDR3 is TGTGCCAGCAGTTTACCAACAGGGATTGTAGAGACCCAGTACTTC. Translating it yields CASSLPTGIVETQYF.

In its sample, this clone was seen once. The J gene is TRBJ2-7, the V gene TRBV7-2; TRBD2 might be the D (6 bases). V was trimmed by 4 bases and J by 2 bases, leaving 9 bases between them. Looked up from germline, CDR1 is SGHTA and CDR2 is FQGNSA. This CDR3 contains 13 residues. The CDR3 loop reads CASSSGATYEQYF. The CDR3 nucleotides are TGTGCCAGCAGCTCGGGAGCGACCTACGAGCAGTACTTC.

The chain employs TRBV28 and TRBJ2-1; D call uncertain. The CDR3 contains 15 residues. Trimming took off 9 bases at V and 0 bases at J, with 15 bases between the two ends. Germline CDR1 reads MDHEN; CDR2 reads SYDVKM. This CDR3 reads CASKGGDASYNEQFF. Here the CDR3 DNA reads TGTGCCAGTAAGGGTGGGGATGCCTCCTACAATGAGCAGTTCTTC.

V gene TRBV28 combines with J gene TRBJ2-7, with D possibly being TRBD1 (6 bases). Deletions cut 10 bases from V and 8 bases from J, with 21 bases between. This CDR3 is 13 amino acids long. Germline assignment: CDR1 MDHEN and CDR2 SYDVKM. The CDR3 DNA reads as TGTGCCACCACGTCCGGACAGCCCCAAAAGCAGTACTTC. This encodes CATTSGQPQKQYF.

V and J are TRBV6-5 and TRBJ2-6; TRBD1 aligns across 7 bases. The CDR3 extends over 15 amino acids. Per germline, CDR1 MNHEY and CDR2 SVGAGI. V lost 6 bases and J lost 2; bases outside the gene matches: 4. The CDR3: CASRFDRAGANVLTF. The CDR3 bases are TGTGCCAGCAGGTTCGACAGGGCTGGGGCCAACGTCCTGACTTTC.

The chain has TRBV19 and TRBJ1-1; D gene unclear. V gave up 10 bases and J gave up 4 bases, with 19 bases separating them. Germline CDR1 and CDR2: LNHDA and SQIVND (reference sequence). This CDR3 has 14 residues. This chain's CDR3 is CATRRVQATTEAFF. The CDR3 DNA is TGTGCCACCCGCCGAGTCCAGGCAACCACTGAAGCTTTCTTT. Filled out from reference TRBV19 and TRBJ1-1, the complete variable domain reads DGGITQSPKYLFRKEGQNVTLSCEQNLNHDAMYWYRQDPGQGLRLIYYSQIVNDFQKGDIAEGYSVSREKKESFPLTVTSAQKNPTAFYLCATRRVQATTEAFFGQGTRLTVV.

J is TRBJ2-5 and V is TRBV30; unclear D gene. The CDR3 totals 12 residues. Trimming removed 2 bases at V and 2 bases at J, with 6 bases between. From germline, CDR1 is GTSNPN and CDR2 SVGIG (reference sequence). In nucleotides, the CDR3 is TGTGCCTGGAGTCGTCGGCAAGAGACCCAGTACTTC. It is translated as CAWSRRQETQYF.

This clone showed up just a few times. The V call is TRBV6-5, the J call TRBJ1-3, with TRBD1 identical over 7 bases. The CDR3 is 11 amino acids. Germline CDR1 and CDR2: MNHEY and SVGAGI. With V trimmed by 6 bases and J by 15 bases, 8 bases remained unmatched. The DNA of the CDR3 is TGTGCCAGCAGATCCGGGACAGAACAATATTTT. This gives the protein CASRSGTEQYF.

The rearrangement links TRBV10-3 to TRBJ2-5; the D is unclear. There are 14 residues in the CDR3. Germline lookup yields CDR1 ENHRY and CDR2 SYGVKD. Trimming took 2 bases from V and 9 from J, leaving 16 bases between them. CDR3: CAISEQGPLGPQYF. The CDR3 region has the DNA TGTGCCATCAGTGAGCAAGGGCCCTTAGGTCCCCAGTACTTC.

The genes are TRBV29-1 and TRBJ2-1; TRBD2 agrees at 11 bases. CDR1 is SQVTM and CDR2 is ANQGSEA in the germline V gene. The CDR3 loop spans 16 amino acids. The V gene end was trimmed by 4 bases and the J gene end by 9 bases; junction bases not matched to a gene: 14. CDR3 amino acids: CSVVASGRPSTGEQFF. The CDR3 DNA reads TGCAGCGTTGTGGCTAGCGGGAGGCCATCAACCGGTGAGCAGTTCTTC.

V gene TRBV28 combines with J gene TRBJ2-1; D ambiguous. The ends were cut back, 8 bases at V and 7 bases at J, with 12 bases in the middle. Per the germline V gene, CDR1 is MDHEN and CDR2 is SYDVKM. This CDR3 spans 12 amino acids. The CDR3 loop reads CASAQDLNEQFF. In nucleotides, the CDR3 is TGTGCCAGCGCCCAAGACCTAAATGAGCAGTTCTTC.

The V call is TRBV18, the J call TRBJ1-2; D remains ambiguous. Germline V CDR1 and CDR2: KGHSH, LQKENI. Trimming removed 0 bases at V and 0 bases at J, with 11 bases between. CDR3 length equals 16 residues. This chain's CDR3 is CASSPPIGKSNYGYTF. CDR3 DNA sequence: TGTGCCAGCTCACCACCAATTGGGAAATCTAACTATGGCTACACCTTC.

V and J are TRBV28 and TRBJ2-7, with TRBD2 as a possible D gene (7 bases). Trimming took 6 bases from V and 3 from J, leaving 18 bases between them. Germline-derived CDR1 and CDR2 are MDHEN and SYDVKM. This CDR3 comprises 15 residues. The CDR3 sequence is CASSQGGGNLYEQYF. The CDR3 DNA follows: TGTGCCAGCAGCCAAGGGGGAGGGAACCTCTACGAGCAGTACTTC.

CDR3 DNA sequence: TGTGCCAGCAGTTTCGACAGGAGTCATCCCTCCTATGGCTACACCTTC. Translation gives CASSFDRSHPSYGYTF. The V gene is TRBV27, the J gene TRBJ1-2, with TRBD1 as a possible D gene (6 bases). Germline lookup yields CDR1 MNHEY and CDR2 SMNVEV (reference sequence). CDR3 length: 16 amino acids. The V end was cut by 3 bases, the J end by 4 bases, with 18 bases between.

The gene calls are TRBV7-2 and TRBJ1-5, with D unclear. The germline V gene has CDR1 SGHTA and CDR2 FQGNSA. Trimming removed 0 bases from V and 3 bases from J, with 9 bases in between. This CDR3 is built from 15 residues. CDR3 sequence: CASSLAGQINQPQHF. The CDR3 DNA is TGTGCCAGCAGCTTAGCTGGCCAGATCAATCAGCCCCAGCATTTT.

This chain connects TRBV18 to TRBJ2-7; 9 nucleotides match TRBD2. Looked up from germline, CDR1 is KGHSH and CDR2 is LQKENI. The CDR3 totals 15 residues. The V gene end was trimmed by 8 bases and the J gene end by 4 bases; junction bases not matched to a gene: 12. The CDR3 region has the DNA TGTGCCAGCCAACCGTCTGTAGCGGGAGAATACGAGCAGTACTTC. The encoded protein is CASQPSVAGEYEQYF.